The 32 T cell receptor beta chains reported below all come from one sample, sequenced in a study of control samples from healthy donors and cancer patients. Measured with immunoSEQ multiplex PCR; TCRdb has only the in-frame clones, and not every one. Of more than 140,000 clones in the sample, 85% to 95% were seen once. Sequencing input: blood. The receptors come from a man in his forties in good health.

This sequence joins TRBV7-3 and TRBJ2-3, with 7 bases matching TRBD2. The CDR3 extends over 13 amino acids. V gave up 5 bases and J gave up 8 bases; unmatched junction bases: 7. Looked up from germline, CDR1 is SGHTA and CDR2 is FQGTGA. CDR3 in amino acids: CASSLPPGGTQYF. CDR3 DNA: TGTGCCAGCAGCCTACCCCCGGGAGGTACGCAGTATTTT.

The V and J genes are TRBV4-2 and TRBJ2-3; 8 bases agree with TRBD1. The CDR3 consists of 16 residues. CDR1 and CDR2 from the germline V gene are LGHNA and YNFKEQ. The trim removed 3 bases at V and 0 bases at J, leaving 5 bases unmatched. The CDR3 is CASSQWDRLSTDTQYF. CDR3 sequence (DNA): TGTGCCAGCAGCCAGTGGGACAGGCTTAGCACAGATACGCAGTATTTT.

This chain connects TRBV13 to TRBJ1-1, with D perhaps matching TRBD1 (5 bases). This CDR3 is built from 14 residues. Germline V gene lookup returns CDR1 PRHDT and CDR2 FYEKMQ (reference sequence). V lost 1 base and J lost 4, with 10 bases in between. CDR3 DNA: TGTGCCAGCAGCTTAGAGTTAGGGGCCACTGAAGCTTTCTTT. Protein: CASSLELGATEAFF.

The chain couples TRBV10-3 to TRBJ1-1; perhaps TRBD1 as D (5 bases). The V and J ends lost 5 bases and 1 base respectively, with 8 bases between them. CDR3 size: 13 residues. Looked up from germline, CDR1 is ENHRY and CDR2 is SYGVKD. The CDR3 bases are TGTGCCATCAGTAACACAGGGAACACTGAAGCTTTCTTT. This sequence encodes CAISNTGNTEAFF.

V and J are TRBV21-1 and TRBJ1-2; TRBD1 was called by the table and not checked on the DNA. TRBV21-1 corresponds to a pseudogene. The CDR3 spans 15 residues. DNA for the CDR3: TGTGCCAGCATGGGGGCCGGGCCCAATAACTATGGCTACACCTTC. Translation gives CASMGAGPNNYGYTF.

With regard to this clone: The sample holds other DNA sequences that translate to the same CDR3. The V and J genes are TRBV18 and TRBJ1-4; D not certain. Trimming left V 2 bases short and J 5 bases short, with 3 bases between. CDR3 length equals 12 residues. CDR1 and CDR2 (germline): KGHSH, LQKENI. The CDR3 bases are TGTGCCAGCTCACCAGGAAATGAAAAACTGTTTTTT. Translated: CASSPGNEKLFF.

On this clone: Other nucleotide sequences in the sample specify the same CDR3. CDR3 in amino acids: CASSFSAGDTNNEQFF. CDR3 in DNA: TGTGCCAGCAGTTTTAGTGCGGGAGACACGAACAATGAGCAGTTCTTC. J is TRBJ2-1 and V is TRBV27; 7 bases fit TRBD2. J was trimmed by 5 bases and V by 3 bases; bases with no gene match: 10. Germline V gene lookup returns CDR1 MNHEY and CDR2 SMNVEV (reference sequence). The CDR3 totals 16 residues.

The chain combines TRBV5-8 with TRBJ1-2; 7 bases align to TRBD1. This CDR3 comprises 16 residues. The germline gives CDR1 SGHTS, CDR2 YDEGEE. With V trimmed by 5 bases and J by 2 bases, 12 bases remained unmatched. In DNA form, the CDR3 reads TGTGCCAGCAGGCTCACCTGGGGACAGCCGAACTATGGCTACACCTTC. Its translation: CASRLTWGQPNYGYTF. Based on the CDR3 plus reference TRBV5-8 and TRBJ1-2, the full variable domain is EAGVTQSPTHLIKTRGQQATLRCSPISGHTSVYWYQQALGLGLQFLLWYDEGEERNRGNFPPRFSGRQFPNYSSELNVNALELEDSALYLCASRLTWGQPNYGYTFGSGTRLTVV.

The rearrangement links TRBV2 to TRBJ2-7; D is uncertain. The CDR3 covers 15 residues. V was shortened by 3 bases and J by 0 bases, with 12 bases between the two germline ends. Germline V lookup: CDR1 SNHLY, CDR2 FYNNEI. CDR3 bases: TGTGCCAGCAGTGAGTTTAGGTCCTCCTCCTACGAGCAGTACTTC. It translates to CASSEFRSSSYEQYF.

The V and J genes are TRBV24-1 and TRBJ2-7; 9 bases are shared with TRBD1. V shed 4 bases, J shed 3 bases, and the junction held 6 bases outside the gene matches. The CDR3 extends over 15 amino acids. CDR1 KGHDR and CDR2 SFDVKD come from the germline V gene. The DNA of the CDR3 is TGTGCCACCAGTGACACCGGGACAGGGTTCTACGAGCAGTACTTC. Protein sequence: CATSDTGTGFYEQYF.

This sequence joins TRBV21-1 and TRBJ1-3. TRBV21-1 is a recognized pseudogene. CDR3 length: 16 residues. CDR3 loop: CASSKREGAYGNTIYF. The CDR3 DNA reads as TGTGCCAGCAGCAAAAGGGAGGGGGCGTATGGAAACACCATATATTTT.

The chain has TRBV11-2 and TRBJ1-6, with D possibly TRBD1 on 5 matching bases. The germline V and J ends were trimmed by 3 bases and 8 bases, with 14 bases remaining between them. CDR3 length: 15 residues. Germline-derived CDR1 and CDR2 are SGHAT and FQNNGV. CDR3 in amino acids: CASSFFQGRDSPLHF. The CDR3 region has the DNA TGTGCCAGCAGCTTCTTTCAGGGTAGGGATTCACCCCTCCACTTT. Complete variable domain (other parts from reference TRBV11-2 and TRBJ1-6): EAGVAQSPRYKIIEKRQSVAFWCNPISGHATLYWYQQILGQGPKLLIQFQNNGVVDDSQLPKDRFSAERLKGVDSTLKIQPAKLEDSAVYLCASSFFQGRDSPLHFGNGTRLTVT.

V and J are TRBV7-2 and TRBJ1-3; unclear D gene. V lost 1 base to trimming and J lost 0 bases, with 10 bases between them. Per germline, CDR1 SGHTA and CDR2 FQGNSA. The CDR3 extends over 16 amino acids. For the CDR3, the DNA is TGTGCCAGCAGCTTAGAACCTGTCTTCTCTGGAAACACCATATATTTT. This encodes CASSLEPVFSGNTIYF.

The chain employs TRBV5-4 and TRBJ2-1, with D perhaps matching TRBD1 (6 bases). The ends were cut back, 0 bases at V and 9 bases at J, with 10 bases in the middle. Germline CDR1 SGHNT, CDR2 YYREEE (reference sequence). The CDR3 loop spans 13 amino acids. The CDR3 sequence is CASSLDRAAEQFF. CDR3 DNA: TGTGCCAGCAGCTTGGACAGGGCGGCTGAGCAGTTCTTC.

This rearrangement joins TRBV6-5 to TRBJ1-1, with 7 positions matching TRBD1. Germline loops: CDR1 MNHEY, CDR2 SVGAGI. CDR3 length: 15 residues. V gave up 6 bases and J gave up 5 bases; unmatched junction bases: 12. CDR3 DNA sequence: TGTGCCAGCAGAGTTTCCGACAGGGAAGGGACTGAAGCTTTCTTT. It specifies CASRVSDREGTEAFF.

The chain recombines TRBV6-4 with TRBJ1-5; D is undetermined. Germline assignment: CDR1 MRHNA and CDR2 SNTAGT. CDR3 length: 18 residues. V lost 6 bases, J lost 9 bases, and 30 bases lay in between. The CDR3 here is CASRRKLQLPSGMLPQHF. CDR3 DNA sequence: TGTGCCAGCAGACGAAAGCTTCAACTCCCGTCGGGGATGCTGCCCCAGCATTTT.

The chain is built from TRBV5-1 and TRBJ1-2; 10 positions match TRBD1. The CDR3 length is 15 residues. CDR1 and CDR2 (germline): SGHRS, YFSETQ. The ends lost 4 bases at V and 2 bases at J; junction bases unmatched: 5. The CDR3 bases are TGCGCCAGCAGCCTGGGACAGGGGTGGAACTATGGCTACACCTTC. Its translation is CASSLGQGWNYGYTF.

In this sample, this clone turned up once. The chain couples TRBV5-1 to TRBJ1-1; D uncertain. CDR3 length equals 14 residues. The V end was cut by 0 bases, the J end by 1 base, with 7 bases between. Germline V gene sequence: CDR1 SGHRS, CDR2 YFSETQ. In DNA, the CDR3 is TGCGCCAGCAGCTTGGTCCCAGAGAACACTGAAGCTTTCTTT. Translated, it gives CASSLVPENTEAFF.

The chain carries TRBV29-1 and TRBJ1-1; D call uncertain. Trimming removed 7 bases at V and 1 base at J, with 7 bases between. There are 11 residues in the CDR3. Germline CDR1 is SQVTM and CDR2 is ANQGSEA. The CDR3 loop is CSAERNTEAFF. CDR3 nucleotide sequence: TGCAGCGCAGAGAGGAACACTGAAGCTTTCTTT.

The V and J genes are TRBV4-3 and TRBJ2-2, with TRBD1 identical over 10 bases. The CDR3 runs to 18 residues. V was clipped by 0 bases and J by 3 bases; unmatched bases: 7. Looked up from germline, CDR1 is LGHNA and CDR2 is YSLEER. Here the CDR3 reads CASSQDWGQGLDTGELFF. CDR3 DNA: TGCGCCAGCAGCCAAGATTGGGGACAGGGGCTCGACACCGGGGAGCTGTTTTTT.

V is TRBV25-1 and J is TRBJ1-2; D is undetermined. This CDR3 comprises 12 residues. V lost 2 bases and J lost 0, with 1 base in between. Germline CDR1 MGHDK, CDR2 SYGVNS. Written as DNA, the CDR3 is TGTGCCAGCAGTGAAGCTAACTATGGCTACACCTTC. It specifies CASSEANYGYTF.

The chain uses TRBV6-5 and TRBJ1-2; 7 bases agree with TRBD1. This CDR3 is 15 amino acids long. CDR1 and CDR2 (germline): MNHEY, SVGAGI. Trimming cost V 6 bases and J 4 bases; bases outside gene matches: 11. CDR3 protein: CASRANTGVVYGYTF. The CDR3 DNA reads as TGTGCCAGCAGGGCTAATACAGGGGTTGTCTATGGCTACACCTTC.

The chain joins TRBV7-6 to TRBJ2-6; either TRBD1 or TRBD2 may fit D (6 bases each). Trimming pared 1 base from V and 4 bases from J, leaving 11 bases between. Germline V gives CDR1 SGHVS, CDR2 FNYEAQ. The CDR3 extends over 16 amino acids. CDR3 sequence reads: CASSLGGAHGANVLTF. The CDR3 DNA is TGTGCCAGCAGCTTAGGGGGGGCGCACGGGGCCAACGTCCTGACTTTC. Based on the CDR3 plus reference TRBV7-6 and TRBJ2-6, the full variable domain is GAGVSQSPRYKVTKRGQDVALRCDPISGHVSLYWYRQALGQGPEFLTYFNYEAQQDKSGLPNDRFSAERPEGSISTLTIQRTEQRDSAMYRCASSLGGAHGANVLTFGAGSRLTVL.

This chain joins TRBV28 and TRBJ2-1; TRBD2 matches at 9 bases. The CDR3 contains 16 residues. Germline CDR1 MDHEN, CDR2 SYDVKM. V dropped 10 bases and J dropped 0; count of bases not matched to a gene: 10. The CDR3 loop is CATRGFSGSSYNEQFF. For the CDR3, the DNA is TGTGCCACCAGAGGGTTTAGCGGGAGCTCCTACAATGAGCAGTTCTTC. Full variable domain (rest looked up from reference TRBV28 and TRBJ2-1): DVKVTQSSRYLVKRTGEKVFLECVQDMDHENMFWYRQDPGLGLRLIYFSYDVKMKEKGDIPEGYSVSREKKERFSLILESASTNQTSMYLCATRGFSGSSYNEQFFGPGTRLTVL.

V is TRBV11-2 and J is TRBJ2-7; the match to TRBD1 covers 7 bases. This CDR3 spans 15 amino acids. From germline, CDR1 is SGHAT and CDR2 FQNNGV. The V gene end was trimmed by 6 bases and the J gene end by 6 bases; junction bases not matched to a gene: 14. As DNA, the CDR3 is TGTGCCAGCAGGTACACCGGGACAGACGTTTCCGAGCAGTACTTC. Its translation is CASRYTGTDVSEQYF.

V gene TRBV30 combines with J gene TRBJ2-3; TRBD1 matches at 11 bases. CDR1 is GTSNPN, CDR2 SVGIG, per germline (reference sequence). The CDR3 contains 15 residues. V was clipped by 0 bases and J by 5 bases; unmatched bases: 4. This CDR3 is CAWSVGQGDQDTQYF. The CDR3 DNA is TGTGCCTGGAGTGTGGGACAGGGGGATCAAGATACGCAGTATTTT.

The rearrangement joins TRBV4-3 to TRBJ2-1; 7 bases agree with TRBD1. Germline values: CDR1 LGHNA, CDR2 YSLEER. The CDR3 contains 15 residues. The J segment lost 7 bases and the V segment lost 0 bases, leaving 6 bases of the junction unmatched. This chain's CDR3 is CASSQDSAQGNEQFF. The CDR3 DNA sequence: TGCGCCAGCAGCCAAGATAGTGCACAGGGGAATGAGCAGTTCTTC.

This clone was seen once. This sequence joins TRBV5-6 and TRBJ1-1; D is unresolved. Germline lookup yields CDR1 SGHDT and CDR2 YYEEEE. Trimming took off 2 bases at V and 1 base at J, with 9 bases between the two ends. The CDR3 is 14 residues long. The CDR3 sequence is CASSFSVKNTEAFF. CDR3 sequence (DNA): TGTGCCAGCAGCTTTTCCGTGAAGAACACTGAAGCTTTCTTT.

V gene TRBV18 combines with J gene TRBJ1-2, with 12 bases that match TRBD1. V trimming: 0 bases; J trimming: 8 bases; junction bases outside the gene matches: 4. The V gene's germline CDR1 is KGHSH and CDR2 LQKENI. The length of the CDR3 is 15 residues. The CDR3 region is CASSPPGQGARGYTF. The DNA of the CDR3 is TGTGCCAGCTCACCACCGGGACAGGGGGCTCGGGGCTACACCTTC.

This chain uses TRBV7-9 with TRBJ2-1, with TRBD1 as a possible D gene (5 bases). Germline V CDR1 and CDR2: SEHNR, FQNEAQ (reference sequence). The ends were cut back, 1 base at V and 10 bases at J, with 8 bases in the middle. The CDR3 spans 12 residues. CDR3: CASSLGGREQFF. In DNA form, the CDR3 reads TGTGCCAGCAGCTTAGGGGGCCGGGAGCAGTTCTTC.

The chain joins TRBV11-3 to TRBJ2-3; D call uncertain. The germline V and J ends were trimmed by 1 base and 0 bases, with 5 bases remaining between them. CDR1 SGHNT and CDR2 YENEEA come from the germline V gene. The CDR3 covers 14 residues. The CDR3 DNA follows: TGTGCCAGCAGCTTAGGTTCTAGCACAGATACGCAGTATTTT. Residues: CASSLGSSTDTQYF. The whole variable domain, filled in from reference TRBV11-3 and TRBJ2-3, reads EAGVVQSPRYKIIEKKQPVAFWCNPISGHNTLYWYLQNLGQGPELLIRYENEEAVDDSQLPKDRFSAERLKGVDSTLKIQPAELGDSAVYLCASSLGSSTDTQYFGPGTRLTVL.

The chain carries TRBV4-1 and TRBJ2-5; D possibly corresponds to TRBD1 (5 bases). The CDR3 loop spans 13 amino acids. The ends were cut back, 1 base at V and 5 bases at J, with 8 bases in the middle. Germline loops: CDR1 MGHRA, CDR2 YSYEKL. The CDR3 sequence: CASSQGRVETQYF. CDR3 DNA: TGCGCCAGCAGCCAAGGCAGGGTTGAGACCCAGTACTTC.